This entry describes one TCR beta chain. Its antigen has not been determined. No base quality information exists; no much larger clone differs at one position. The record originates from a study of cytomegalovirus exposure and HLA in healthy donors (dated by TCRdb to the late 2010s). Regarding the study in general: According to an earlier analysis of a few hundred of the donors, 150 million to 200 million T cells yielded 90 million to 140 million unique TCR beta sequences and roughly 280 Gb of sequence data. An early release that covered about 640 HLA-typed donors contained around 300 gigabases of sequencing data and roughly 84 million unique TCR sequences. The genetic ancestry cluster associated with self-reported Caucasian donors included 81% of the roughly 410 genotyped donors. The study was designed to test whether signatures of past pathogen exposure could be identified by cataloging public T cell receptors. Using immunosequencing, the study profiled T cell repertoires from some 670 subjects and related those repertoires to cytomegalovirus serostatus. Along with the roughly 670-subject first cohort, a separate validation cohort of over 90 different subjects was used. To predict cytomegalovirus infection status, the study combined high-throughput TCR immunosequencing, statistical association of individual TCRs with disease status, and machine learning. In a later analysis, previously published TCR beta repertoires from 500 to 750 donors were re-analyzed and high-resolution HLA genotyping was added so that TCR occurrence patterns could be studied. The later analysis used no new phenotypic data to find candidate immune exposures, relying instead on TCR beta sequences and their occurrence across donors. In an earlier analysis of 587 of the donors, high-throughput TCR beta sequencing was used to judge whether each TCR beta V gene segment behaved as functional or pseudogenic. Donor age, sex, ethnicity and CMV serostatus were compiled together with the repertoire data. A later genetic analysis used genome-wide SNP genotypes for about 65% of the roughly 700 donors, treating that subset as a discovery cohort. All discovery cohort repertoires had been generated using a single sequencing platform. Both class I and class II loci were covered by HLA typing, at four-digit resolution. The number of donors typed differed by locus, with 629-630 for A, B, C, DRB1 and DQB1, around 500 for DQA1, 606 for DPA1, and some 440 for DPB1. Four to six DR-DQ haplotypes were handled as single units for association and clustering, since linkage in the cohort was strong. Among around 400 genotyped donors of the cohort, an average of approximately 230,000 unique TCR beta nucleotide sequences were sequenced per donor, around a sixth of them non-productive. What the study reported, not specific to this receptor: When HLA alleles, especially DR and DQ, strongly co-occurred, attributing TCR associations to individual alleles was difficult. Correlated functional status among segregating V segments might be attributable to linkage disequilibrium, but an unknown experimental factor could not be ruled out. Specific HLA alleles were associated with 15,000 to 20,000 TCR beta sequences at a false discovery rate of 0.05 in a later analysis. Compared with the roughly 700-donor mean, donors in an Asian-associated ancestry cluster had fewer N-insertions in productive TCRs, according to a later genetic analysis. In a later analysis, most CMV-associated TCR beta chains were found to appear HLA-restricted, with HLA associations seemingly driven largely by CMV exposure. While some public TCRs were present in many individuals, most TCR sequences turned up only very rarely across donors. The cohort was sequenced for TCR beta chains only, and without alpha or paired-chain data the features that could be detected were limited. The study listed 150 to 200 TCR beta chains as associated with cytomegalovirus. In an earlier analysis of approximately 590 of the donors, most TCR beta V segments appeared in productive rearrangements about 90% or about 30% of the time, broadly matching IMGT annotations. A further reported finding was that TCR beta sequences accurately predicted the HLA-A and HLA-B alleles for most subjects in the first cohort. Roughly uniform sequencing depth across donors was assumed in presence/absence analyses, although this assumption may not hold. The earlier analysis of fewer than 750 of the donors excluded 15 to 20 rarely observed V segments, including chromosome 9 orphons, because counts were too low. In a later analysis, HLA-associated TCR beta chains were found to be more clonally expanded and to have lower generation probabilities than equally common non-associated chains. V-gene and J-gene trimming of TCR beta chains was associated with a missense DCLRE1C variant in a later genetic analysis, and the association was replicated in an independent cohort. The 87-base-pair reads could not distinguish some IMGT-functional V segments, including TRBV6-2 and TRBV6-3, so those segments were excluded. Because HLA typing was missing for some donors at each locus, association tests included only the typed subset. A few of the identified cytomegalovirus-associated TCR beta chains were confirmed in vitro to be specific for cytomegalovirus antigens. A later analysis found that TCR association rates varied across HLA loci, with DRB1 alleles showing the most associated TCRs and HLA-C alleles the fewest. The only immune exposure information available for the cohort was CMV serostatus. In a later analysis, several top co-occurrence clusters were reported to appear linked to parvovirus B19, influenza, CMV and Epstein-Barr virus. It was suggested by the authors that the approach could potentially be generalized to other disease states and immunological phenotypes. A cluster of highly shared sequence variants was judged likely to be a technical artifact of the sequencing pipeline. The classifier was reported to diagnose cytomegalovirus status with high specificity and sensitivity in both the original cohort and the validation cohort.

The CDR3 contains 16 residues, cysteine and phenylalanine counted. Only the CDR3 DNA stays, 48 bases, in frame from base 1. The germline V and J ends show losses of 2 bases and 4 bases respectively, and no gene match explains 9 bases of the junction. The germline V gene gives CDR1 as SGHDN and CDR2 as FVKESK. The cohort was made up of 666 healthy bone marrow donors. All cohort members were sampled while nominally healthy, although unrecorded immune exposures were likely present. The donor tested CMV seronegative, placing the donor among the 300 to 400 seronegative members of the cohort. A peripheral blood sample was provided by each donor, and peripheral blood mononuclear cells were used for TCR beta sequencing. The Qiagen DNeasy Blood Extraction Kit was used to extract genomic DNA from the blood cell samples. The receptor library was made with the immunoSEQ multiplex PCR assay. For the multiplex PCR, a mixture combining 60 forward primers for TCR Vbeta segments and 13 reverse primers for TCR Jbeta segments was used. The CDR3 region of rearranged TCR beta genes was amplified from genomic DNA with a multiplex PCR assay. Amplified TCR beta libraries were sequenced as 87-base-pair reads on the Illumina HiSeq System. The study's processing was this. In a later analysis, 70 million to 95 million unique TCR beta chains were counted across the roughly 700 repertoires, and around 11 million of these chains were shared by at least two donors. To remove PCR and sequencing errors, raw reads were error-corrected and collapsed into unique sequences using a nearest-neighbor algorithm that merged closely related sequences. Alignment of CDR3 sequences to IMGT reference sequences was used to assign V, D and J gene segments. For a sequence to be retained, a match of at least six nucleotides was required to both a V gene segment and a J gene segment. Rearrangements were classified as productive when the CDR3 lacked stop codons and remained in frame with V and J, and all other rearrangements were classified as non-productive. CDR3 was defined by IMGT convention, running from the second conserved V-encoded cysteine to the conserved J-encoded phenylalanine. The earlier analysis of about 620 of the donors excluded sequences that lacked an unambiguous match to a single V gene segment. An earlier analysis of a few hundred of the donors classified V segments as functional when productive rearrangements were above 56.7% and as segregating when the standard deviation between donors was above 5%. A statistical classification framework was developed to diagnose cytomegalovirus status using the catalog of TCR beta chain sequences. A later analysis assigned V and J genes by comparing TCR nucleotide sequences with IMGT/GENE-DB human TR gene sequences. The TCRdist pipeline was used in a later analysis to assign CDR3 sequences and most-parsimonious VDJ recombination scenarios. In a later analysis, each TCR beta chain was defined by its CDR3 amino acid sequence together with its V-gene family, and reads lacking a unique V-gene family were excluded. To address suspected cross-contamination and a sequencing artifact, a later analysis removed roughly 580 highly shared, low-generation-probability nucleotide sequences. For each public chain, a later analysis derived a clonal expansion index from normalized ranks of inferred template counts within each repertoire. In a later analysis, generation probabilities were computed using a VDJ recombination model fitted to out-of-frame rearrangements, and the results were checked against IGoR. Hypergeometric tests were used in a later analysis to score TCR-TCR, TCR-HLA and TCR-CMV co-occurrence, with a repertoire-size bias correction applied to the TCR pairs. False discovery rates were estimated in a later analysis by permuting HLA or CMV assignments 20 times. In a later analysis, co-occurring TCRs were grouped using DBSCAN, and TCRdist sequence similarity was added for clustering within HLA-allele-positive subsets. Co-occurrence clustering excluded repertoires with fewer than 30,000 or more than 120,000 public chains, plus five with anomalous nucleotide sharing. Held by TCRdb, this immuneACCESS table contains in-frame sequences only and omits some clones. Under half of the omission traces to an unresolved V gene where checked; the cause of the rest is unknown. V, J and clone size are those of that table, while D and trimming were read from the DNA. The sample table records 220,000 or so clones; 70% to 85% of these occur just once. The ten largest clones add up to 1.7% of the sample.

The rearranged chain carries TRBV14 and TRBJ1-2; the junction holds 8 bases that match TRBD1. The sample was PBMCs. The TCR sequence derives from a man aged 45-65 years in good health and CMV-seronegative. The DNA sequence is TGTGCCAGCAGCCAAAGTCAGGGGGCGGCATCCTATGGCTACACCTTC. Its coded protein is CASSQSQGAASYGYTF.